What follows is one T cell receptor beta chain and its context. The antigen is unknown. These data come from a study of cytomegalovirus exposure and HLA in healthy donors. Trimming stripped 11 bases from V and 5 bases from J, with 15 bases between. The CDR3 has 12 amino acids. Germline V gene sequence: CDR1 SEHNR, CDR2 FQNEAQ (reference sequence). Primers included in the PCR were 60 Vbeta and 13 Jbeta primers. Clones were read by immunoSEQ multiplex PCR, and TCRdb kept only the in-frame ones, dropping some. The sample lists some 150,000 clones; approximately 80% were seen once. General observations from the study: TRBV6-2, TRBV6-3 and some other V segments were unresolvable in 87-base-pair reads. The dataset shows that most TCR sequences were rare, while some public TCRs occurred in many donors.

This rearrangement joins TRBV7-9 to TRBJ1-1; D is perhaps TRBD1 (6 bases). The sequencing sample was made of PBMCs. This sequence was found in a man aged 25-40 years in good health and CMV-seropositive. CDR3 in amino acids: CAGNRVRTEAFF. The CDR3 nucleotides read TGTGCCGGTAACAGGGTCAGGACTGAAGCTTTCTTT.